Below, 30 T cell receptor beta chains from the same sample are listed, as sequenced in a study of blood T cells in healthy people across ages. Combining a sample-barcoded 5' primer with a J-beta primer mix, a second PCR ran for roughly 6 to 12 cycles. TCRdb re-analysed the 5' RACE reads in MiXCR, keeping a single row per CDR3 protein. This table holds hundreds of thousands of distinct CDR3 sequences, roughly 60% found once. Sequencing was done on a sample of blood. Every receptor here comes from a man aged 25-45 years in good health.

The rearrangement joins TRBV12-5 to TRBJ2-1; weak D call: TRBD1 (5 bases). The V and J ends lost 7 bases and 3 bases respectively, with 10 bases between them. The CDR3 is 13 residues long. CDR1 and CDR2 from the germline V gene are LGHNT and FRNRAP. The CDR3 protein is CASDLTGYNEQFF. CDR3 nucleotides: TGTGCTAGTGATCTAACAGGCTACAATGAGCAGTTCTTC.

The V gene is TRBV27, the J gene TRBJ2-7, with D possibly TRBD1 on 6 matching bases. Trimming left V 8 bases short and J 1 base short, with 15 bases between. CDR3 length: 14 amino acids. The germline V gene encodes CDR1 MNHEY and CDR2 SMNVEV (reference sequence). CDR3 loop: CASRTALISYEQYF. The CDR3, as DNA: TGTGCCAGCCGGACAGCCCTCATTTCCTACGAGCAGTACTTC.

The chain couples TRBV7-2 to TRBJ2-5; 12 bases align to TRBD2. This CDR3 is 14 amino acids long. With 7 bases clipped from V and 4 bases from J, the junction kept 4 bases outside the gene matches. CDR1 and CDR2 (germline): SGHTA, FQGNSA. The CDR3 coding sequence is TGTGCCAGCAACCTAGCGGGAGGGCCAGAGACCCAGTACTTC. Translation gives CASNLAGGPETQYF. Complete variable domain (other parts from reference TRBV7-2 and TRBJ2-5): GAGVSQSPSNKVTEKGKDVELRCDPISGHTALYWYRQSLGQGLEFLIYFQGNSAPDKSGLPSDRFSAERTGGSVSTLTIQRTQQEDSAVYLCASNLAGGPETQYFGPGTRLLVL.

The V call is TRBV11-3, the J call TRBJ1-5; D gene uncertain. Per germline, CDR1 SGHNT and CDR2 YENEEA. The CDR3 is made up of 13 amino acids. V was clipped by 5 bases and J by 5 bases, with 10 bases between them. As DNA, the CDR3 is TGTGCCAGCAGCCGCAATGGGGATCAGCCCCAGCATTTT. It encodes CASSRNGDQPQHF. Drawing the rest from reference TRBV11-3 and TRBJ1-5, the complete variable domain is EAGVVQSPRYKIIEKKQPVAFWCNPISGHNTLYWYLQNLGQGPELLIRYENEEAVDDSQLPKDRFSAERLKGVDSTLKIQPAELGDSAVYLCASSRNGDQPQHFGDGTRLSIL.

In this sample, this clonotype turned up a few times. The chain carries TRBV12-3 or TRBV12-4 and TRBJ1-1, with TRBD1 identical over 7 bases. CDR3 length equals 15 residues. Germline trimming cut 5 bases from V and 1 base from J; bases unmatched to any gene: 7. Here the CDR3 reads CASSPQTGRNTEAFF. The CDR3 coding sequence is TGTGCCAGCAGTCCACAGACAGGGAGGAACACTGAAGCTTTCTTT.

In DNA, the CDR3 is TGTGCCAGCCGAGGGGACGCAGCTAACTATGGCTACACCTTC. Its protein is CASRGDAANYGYTF. The chain recombines TRBV10-3 with TRBJ1-2; perhaps TRBD1 as D (5 bases). The CDR3 covers 14 residues. The germline V and J ends were trimmed by 10 bases and 0 bases, with 15 bases remaining between them. Germline V gives CDR1 ENHRY, CDR2 SYGVKD.

Here the CDR3 DNA reads TGCGCCAGCAGCCGAGATGACAATGAGCAGTTCTTC. Amino acids: CASSRDDNEQFF. The rearrangement joins TRBV5-1 to TRBJ2-1, with D unclear. The CDR3 extends over 12 amino acids. CDR1 is SGHRS and CDR2 is YFSETQ in the germline V gene. Deletions cut 4 bases from V and 5 bases from J, with 7 bases between.

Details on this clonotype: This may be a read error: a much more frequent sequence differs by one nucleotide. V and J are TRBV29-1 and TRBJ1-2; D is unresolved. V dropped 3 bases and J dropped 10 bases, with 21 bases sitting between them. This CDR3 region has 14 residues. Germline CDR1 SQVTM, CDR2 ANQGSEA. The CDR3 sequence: CSVESPQERAAYTF. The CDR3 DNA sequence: TGCAGCGTTGAGTCCCCTCAGGAGAGGGCTGCCTACACCTTC. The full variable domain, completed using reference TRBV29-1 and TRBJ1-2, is SAVISQKPSRDICQRGTSLTIQCQVDSQVTMMFWYRQQPGQSLTLIATANQGSEATYESGFVIDKFPISRPNLTFSTLTVSNMSPEDSSIYLCSVESPQERAAYTFGSGTRLTVV.

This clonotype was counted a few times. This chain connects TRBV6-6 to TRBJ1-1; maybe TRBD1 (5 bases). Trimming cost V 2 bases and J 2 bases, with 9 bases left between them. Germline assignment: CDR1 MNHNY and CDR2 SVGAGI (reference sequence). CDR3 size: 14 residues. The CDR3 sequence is CASSYRGANTEAFF. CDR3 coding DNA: TGTGCCAGCAGTTACAGAGGGGCCAACACTGAAGCTTTCTTT.

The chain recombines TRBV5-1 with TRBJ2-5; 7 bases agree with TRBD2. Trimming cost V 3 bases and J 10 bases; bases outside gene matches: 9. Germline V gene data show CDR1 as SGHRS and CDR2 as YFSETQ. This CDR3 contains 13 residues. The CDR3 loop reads CASSSGLGGIQYF. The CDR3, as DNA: TGCGCCAGCAGCTCCGGACTAGGAGGGATCCAGTACTTC.

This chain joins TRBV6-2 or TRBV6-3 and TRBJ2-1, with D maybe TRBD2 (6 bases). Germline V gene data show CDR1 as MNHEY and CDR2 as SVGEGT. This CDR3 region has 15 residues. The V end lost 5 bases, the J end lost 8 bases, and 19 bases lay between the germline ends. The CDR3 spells CASSQTGRENYEQFF. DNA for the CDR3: TGTGCCAGCAGTCAGACCGGGAGAGAGAACTATGAGCAGTTCTTC.

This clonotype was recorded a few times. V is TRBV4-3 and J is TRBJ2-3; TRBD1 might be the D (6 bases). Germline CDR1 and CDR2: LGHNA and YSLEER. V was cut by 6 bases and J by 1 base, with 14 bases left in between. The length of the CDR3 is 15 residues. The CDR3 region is CASRRTGSGTDTQYF. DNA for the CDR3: TGCGCCAGCAGGCGAACAGGGTCAGGCACAGATACGCAGTATTTT.

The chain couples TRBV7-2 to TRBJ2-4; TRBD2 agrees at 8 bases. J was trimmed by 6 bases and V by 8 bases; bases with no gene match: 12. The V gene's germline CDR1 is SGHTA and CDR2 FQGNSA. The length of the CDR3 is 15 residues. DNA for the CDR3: TGTGCCAGCGTCGGGGCGGGAGGACGGGGAAACATTCAGTACTTC. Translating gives CASVGAGGRGNIQYF.

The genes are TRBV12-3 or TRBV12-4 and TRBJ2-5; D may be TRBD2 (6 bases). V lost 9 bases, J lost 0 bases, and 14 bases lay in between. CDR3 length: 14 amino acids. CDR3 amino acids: CASIKEGNQETQYF. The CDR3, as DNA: TGTGCCAGTATTAAGGAGGGGAACCAAGAGACCCAGTACTTC.

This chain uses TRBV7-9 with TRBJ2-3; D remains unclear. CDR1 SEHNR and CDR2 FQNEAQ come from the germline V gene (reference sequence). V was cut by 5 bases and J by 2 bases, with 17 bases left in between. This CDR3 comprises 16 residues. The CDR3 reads CASSATRPPNTDTQYF. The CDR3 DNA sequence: TGTGCCAGCAGCGCGACTCGACCCCCAAACACAGATACGCAGTATTTT.

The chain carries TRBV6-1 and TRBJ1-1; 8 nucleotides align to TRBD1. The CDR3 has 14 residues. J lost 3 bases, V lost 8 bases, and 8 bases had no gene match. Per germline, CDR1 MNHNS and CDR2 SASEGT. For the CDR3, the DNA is TGTGCCAGCGGTGTTTTACAGGGGGACACTGAAGCTTTCTTT. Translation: CASGVLQGDTEAFF.

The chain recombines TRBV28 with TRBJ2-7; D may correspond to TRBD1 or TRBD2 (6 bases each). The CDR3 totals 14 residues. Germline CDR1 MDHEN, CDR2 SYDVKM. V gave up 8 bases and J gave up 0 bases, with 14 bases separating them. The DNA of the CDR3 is TGTGCCAGCGGTCGAGGGGGGAGCTCCTACGAGCAGTACTTC. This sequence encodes CASGRGGSSYEQYF.

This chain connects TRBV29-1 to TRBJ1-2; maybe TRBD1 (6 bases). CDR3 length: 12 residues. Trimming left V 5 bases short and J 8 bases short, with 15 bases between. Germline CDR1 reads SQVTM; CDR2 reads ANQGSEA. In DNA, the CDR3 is TGCAGCGTTACAGGGCTAGGGGGGGGCTACACCTTC. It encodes CSVTGLGGGYTF.

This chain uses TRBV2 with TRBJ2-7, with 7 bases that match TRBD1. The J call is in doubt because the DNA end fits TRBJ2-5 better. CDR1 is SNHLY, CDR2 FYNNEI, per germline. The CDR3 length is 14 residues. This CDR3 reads CASKPGQIQETQYF. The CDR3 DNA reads TGTGCCAGCAAACCGGGACAGATCCAGGAGACCCAGTACTTC.

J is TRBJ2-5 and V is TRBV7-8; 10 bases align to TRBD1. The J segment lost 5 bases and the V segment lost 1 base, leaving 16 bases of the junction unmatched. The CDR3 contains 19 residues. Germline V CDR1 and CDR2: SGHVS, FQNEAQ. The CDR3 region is CASSLGSGLAGQGLETQYF. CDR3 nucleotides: TGTGCCAGCAGCTTAGGTTCGGGGTTGGCGGGACAGGGGTTGGAGACCCAGTACTTC.

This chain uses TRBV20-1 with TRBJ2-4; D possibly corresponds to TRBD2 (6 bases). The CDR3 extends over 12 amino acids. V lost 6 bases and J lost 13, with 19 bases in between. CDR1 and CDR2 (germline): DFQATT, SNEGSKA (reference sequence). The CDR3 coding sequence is TGCAGTGCGTGGCGAACTGGCGGGGAGCAGTACTTC. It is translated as CSAWRTGGEQYF.

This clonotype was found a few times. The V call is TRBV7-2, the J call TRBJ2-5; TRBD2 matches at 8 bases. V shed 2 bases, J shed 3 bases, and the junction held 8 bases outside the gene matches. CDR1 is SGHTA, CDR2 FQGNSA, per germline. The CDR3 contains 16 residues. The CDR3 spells CASSLFPGGGKETQYF. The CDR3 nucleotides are TGTGCCAGCAGCTTATTCCCCGGGGGGGGTAAAGAGACCCAGTACTTC.

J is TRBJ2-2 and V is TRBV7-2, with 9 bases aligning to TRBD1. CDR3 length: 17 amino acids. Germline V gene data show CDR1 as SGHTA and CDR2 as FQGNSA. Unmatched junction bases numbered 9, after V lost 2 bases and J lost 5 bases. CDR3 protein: CASSLPTGTGWTGELFF. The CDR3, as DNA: TGTGCCAGCAGCTTACCAACCGGGACAGGGTGGACCGGGGAGCTGTTTTTT.

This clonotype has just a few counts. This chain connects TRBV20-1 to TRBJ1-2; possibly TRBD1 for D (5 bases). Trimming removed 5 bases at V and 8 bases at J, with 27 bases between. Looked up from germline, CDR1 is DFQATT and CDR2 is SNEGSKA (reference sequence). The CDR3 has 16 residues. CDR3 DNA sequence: TGCAGTGCTCCCCCCCGTCCGGGACGGGACCAGAGGGGCTACACCTTC. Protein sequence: CSAPPRPGRDQRGYTF.

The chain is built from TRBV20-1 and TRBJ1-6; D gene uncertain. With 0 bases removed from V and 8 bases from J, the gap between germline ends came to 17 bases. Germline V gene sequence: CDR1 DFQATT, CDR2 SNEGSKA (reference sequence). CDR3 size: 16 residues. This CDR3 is CSARDTAGLEHSPLHF. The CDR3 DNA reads TGCAGTGCTAGAGATACGGCAGGCCTTGAGCATTCACCCCTCCACTTT.

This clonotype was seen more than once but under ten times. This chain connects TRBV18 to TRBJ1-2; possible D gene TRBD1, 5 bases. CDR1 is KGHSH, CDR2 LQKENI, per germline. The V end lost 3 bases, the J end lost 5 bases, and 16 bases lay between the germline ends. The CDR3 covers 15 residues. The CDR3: CASSPGTDPKYGYTF. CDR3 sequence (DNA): TGTGCCAGCTCACCGGGGACCGACCCAAAGTATGGCTACACCTTC.

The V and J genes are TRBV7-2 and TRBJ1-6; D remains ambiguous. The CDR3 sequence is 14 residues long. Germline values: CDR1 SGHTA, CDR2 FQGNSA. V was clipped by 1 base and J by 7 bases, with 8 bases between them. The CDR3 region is CASSLGLMNSPLHF. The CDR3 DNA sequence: TGTGCCAGCAGCTTAGGACTGATGAATTCACCCCTCCACTTT. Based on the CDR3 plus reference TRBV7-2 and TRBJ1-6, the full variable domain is GAGVSQSPSNKVTEKGKDVELRCDPISGHTALYWYRQSLGQGLEFLIYFQGNSAPDKSGLPSDRFSAERTGGSVSTLTIQRTQQEDSAVYLCASSLGLMNSPLHFGNGTRLTVT.

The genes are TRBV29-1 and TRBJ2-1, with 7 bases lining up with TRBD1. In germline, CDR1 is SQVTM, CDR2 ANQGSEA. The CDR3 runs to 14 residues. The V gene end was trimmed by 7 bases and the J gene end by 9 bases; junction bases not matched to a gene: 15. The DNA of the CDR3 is TGCAGCGCCTCACAGGGGATGGGGGTAGGTGAGCAGTTCTTC. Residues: CSASQGMGVGEQFF.

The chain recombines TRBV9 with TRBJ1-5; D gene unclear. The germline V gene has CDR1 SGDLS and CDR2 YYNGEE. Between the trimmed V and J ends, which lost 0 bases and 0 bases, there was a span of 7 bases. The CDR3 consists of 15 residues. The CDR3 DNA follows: TGTGCCAGCAGCGTAGGTGGAGTTAGCAATCAGCCCCAGCATTTT. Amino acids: CASSVGGVSNQPQHF.

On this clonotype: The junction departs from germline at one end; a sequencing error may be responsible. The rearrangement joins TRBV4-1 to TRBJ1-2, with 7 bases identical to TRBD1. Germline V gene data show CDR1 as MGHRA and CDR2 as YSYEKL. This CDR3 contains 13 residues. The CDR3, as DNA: TGCGCCAGCAGCGAGACAGGGTACTATGGCTGCACCTTC. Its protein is CASSETGYYGCTF.